Described below is a single T cell receptor (beta chain) sequence and its context. Looked up from germline, CDR1 is MNHNY and CDR2 is SVGAGI (reference sequence). Trimming shortened V by 7 bases and J by 0 bases, and 10 bases separated the two germline ends. CDR3 length: 14 residues. This record comes from a study of T cell changes during pregnancy in multiple sclerosis. Assay: immunoSEQ multiplex PCR; the TCRdb copy retains only in-frame clones and omits some. This sample yields about 120,000 clones, of which 93% are seen a single time; 6% to 7% belongs to the top ten. The clonotype was recovered from a female donor with multiple sclerosis, enrolled in a pregnancy study. The material was peripheral blood, obtained before pregnancy. The chain uses TRBV6-6 and TRBJ1-5, with D unclear. The CDR3 DNA follows: TGTGCCAGCAAATTGAGCAATAGCAATCAGCCCCAGCATTTT. Translation gives CASKLSNSNQPQHF.